The following is a TCR beta chain sequence with its context. Antigen unknown. Sequencing was performed with immunoSEQ multiplex PCR; in TCRdb, only in-frame clones are kept and a portion is missing. This sample has more than 25,000 clones, with around 85% found just once. This sample is drawn from a study of a mutant IDH1 vaccine in newly diagnosed glioma. For the study at large: Vaccines were begun 4-6 weeks after radiotherapy alone, or with temozolomide cycles. Pretreatment consisted of radiotherapy, temozolomide, or both, with most receiving both.

Described time point: week 5, during vaccination. It was 300 ug of mutant IDH1 20-mer peptide that made up each vaccine dose, given with topical imiquimod. V dropped 4 bases and J dropped 5 bases, with 14 bases sitting between them. The length of the CDR3 is 15 residues. The V gene's germline CDR1 is SGHVS and CDR2 FQNEAQ. The TCR comes from a middle-aged man with glioma. Some clones in this sample may be carry-over from other donors' samples. The chain recombines TRBV7-8 with TRBJ2-2; TRBD1 is a possible D gene (6 bases). The input for sequencing was PBMCs, taken from a glioma patient whose treatment included an IDH1 peptide vaccine. The CDR3: CASSWAVQGTGELFF. CDR3 DNA: TGTGCCAGCAGCTGGGCAGTGCAGGGGACCGGGGAGCTGTTTTTT.